Sequencing of this TCR beta chain was carried out in a study of monozygotic twins with inflammatory bowel disease. Per the germline V gene, CDR1 is SGHTA and CDR2 is FQGNSA. The CDR3 runs to 14 residues. TCRdb reprocessed the 5' RACE reads, with one entry per CDR3 protein and no DNA. With approximately 120,000 distinct CDR3 sequences in the sample, the ten largest clones hold around 11%. The gene calls are TRBV7-2 and TRBJ2-1; TCRdb's assignment of TRBD2 cannot be checked, as there is no DNA. Sequenced input: blood. This TCR derives from a human donor with ulcerative colitis or Crohn's disease, or a healthy co-twin of an affected twin (not recorded which). The CDR3 sequence: CASSLDLAYNEQFF.